The TCR beta chain under discussion was sequenced for a study of CXCR3-negative and CXCR3-positive naive CD8 T cells (dated by TCRdb to between 2017 and 2020). Regarding the complete study: About 150 million TRB reads were obtained in total, roughly 1.5 +/- 0.3 million reads per library. Diversity and physicochemical repertoire analyses covered roughly ten donors pooled from two independent experiments. The TRBV-TRBJ cluster analysis covered naive subsets from 5 donors and memory cells from 3 donors. The investigation overall reported the following: Compared with CXCR3-negative naive cells, CXCR3-positive naive cells had TRB CDR3s with higher hydrophobicity (lower Kidera factor 4), lower energy, and higher strength and volume indices. Both naive subsets had comparably high repertoire diversity, while memory CD8+ T cells had much lower repertoire diversity. CXCR3 expression partially decreased after cryopreservation, so most assays used freshly isolated PBMCs. Because surface CD5, which has been linked to self-reactivity in mice, was comparable between naive subsets, TCR interaction strength was also inferred from TRB CDR3 physicochemical properties. Naive CXCR3-negative and CXCR3-positive cells from the same donor showed similar TRBV-TRBJ usage, whereas memory cells showed distinct patterns.

Sequences MNHEY (CDR1) and SMNVEV (CDR2) are obtained from the germline V gene (reference sequence). The CDR3 holds 16 amino acids from the cysteine to the phenylalanine. Nucleotide data are not available. The reads were generated on a NextSeq 550. The Human TCR Profiling Kit (MiLaboratory) was used to prepare UMI-labeled 5' RACE TRB cDNA libraries. cDNA synthesis used the entire amount of extracted RNA, and PCR amplification then used the entire amount of cDNA produced. Libraries were prepared in parallel using an identical number of PCR cycles. From the authors' description of their analysis: About 54,000 +/- 9,700 unique UMI-labeled TRB cDNA molecules per library were extracted with MIGEC and MiXCR, with at least two reads per UMI required. An average of around 40,000 +/- 10,000 functional in-frame TRB CDR3 nucleotide clonotypes without stop codons was found per library. Diversity metrics, including normalized Shannon-Wiener and Chao1, were computed in VDJtools after downsampling to 5000 UMI-labeled TRB molecules per sample. VDJtools computed clonotype-size-weighted physicochemical properties of the central five CDR3 residues: interaction energy, strength, volume and Kidera factor 4. Once TCRdb had reprocessed the reads, it stored one entry per CDR3 protein sequence and supplied no DNA. TCRdb, not the authors, supplied the V and J calls. The table for this sample lists about 84,000 distinct CDR3 sequences. The ten largest account for 0.62% of the sample.

On this clonotype itself: What antigen it recognizes has not been identified.

Each CD8+ T cell subset was flow-sorted in triplicate, and some 310,000 cells per subset were placed directly into RLT lysis buffer. Naive CD8+ T cells were defined stringently as CD45RO-CCR7+CD27+CD95- to exclude memory contaminants. Using standard density gradient centrifugation, peripheral blood mononuclear cells were isolated from buffy coats. Naive CXCR3-negative and CXCR3-positive CD8+ T cells were flow-sorted on a FACSAria III. Total RNA was extracted from sorted cells with an RNeasy Mini Kit. This chain joins TRBV27 to TRBJ2-3. The specimen was naive CXCR3+ CD8+ T cells from blood. The cell subset or site label, as the study defines it: CD45RO-CCR7+CD27+CD95- naive CD8+ T cells expressing CXCR3 (TNR3+). This receptor was obtained from a human donor in good health. Some clones in this sample may be carry-over from other donors' samples. The CDR3 reads as follows: CASSQRPVGFTDTQYF.